This TCR beta chain was captured by sequencing in a study of blood T cell repertoires in COVID-19. The overall study: The analysed material was cDNA or gDNA that came from T cells, B-cell-depleted T cells, or PBMCs.

In the source study's methods: Using reference gene primer amplification, nucleated cell counts were estimated. Measured with immunoSEQ multiplex PCR; TCRdb has only the in-frame clones, and not every one. V, J and clone size reflect that table, while D and trimming were determined from the DNA. The data show a few hundred thousand clones, with around 81% seen just once and 2% to 2.5% held by the top ten. The TCR comes from a woman aged 55 to 70 with acute or convalescent COVID-19. The sample taken for sequencing was peripheral blood.

CDR3 amino acids: CASSRERSGYNEQFF. Written as DNA, the CDR3 is TGTGCCAGCAGCCGGGAGAGGAGCGGCTACAATGAGCAGTTCTTC. The V and J genes are TRBV7-8 and TRBJ2-1, with D possibly TRBD2 on 6 matching bases. Trimming left V 5 bases short and J 3 bases short, with 14 bases between. CDR1 and CDR2 (germline): SGHVS, FQNEAQ. This CDR3 spans 15 amino acids. Based on the CDR3 plus reference TRBV7-8 and TRBJ2-1, the full variable domain is GAGVSQSPRYKVAKRGQDVALRCDPISGHVSLFWYQQALGQGPEFLTYFQNEAQLDKSGLPSDRFFAERPEGSVSTLKIQRTQQEDSAVYLCASSRERSGYNEQFFGPGTRLTVL.